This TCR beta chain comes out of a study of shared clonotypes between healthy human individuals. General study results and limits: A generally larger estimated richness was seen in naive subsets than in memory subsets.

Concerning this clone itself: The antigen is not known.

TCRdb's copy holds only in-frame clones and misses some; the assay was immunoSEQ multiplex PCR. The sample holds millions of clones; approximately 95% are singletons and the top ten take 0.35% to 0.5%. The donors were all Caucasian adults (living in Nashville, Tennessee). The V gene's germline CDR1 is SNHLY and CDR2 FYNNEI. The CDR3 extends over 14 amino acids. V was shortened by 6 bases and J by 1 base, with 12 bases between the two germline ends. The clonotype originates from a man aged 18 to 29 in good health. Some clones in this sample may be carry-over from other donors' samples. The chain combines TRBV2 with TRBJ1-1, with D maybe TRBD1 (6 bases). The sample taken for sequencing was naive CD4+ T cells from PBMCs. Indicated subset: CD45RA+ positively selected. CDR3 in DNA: TGTGCCAGCAGGCTTGGGGGGGCGAACACTGAAGCTTTCTTT. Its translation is CASRLGGANTEAFF.